This TCR beta chain comes out of a study of T cells after yellow fever vaccination. The CDR3 has 14 amino acids. The germline V and J ends were trimmed by 6 bases and 0 bases, with 10 bases remaining between them. CDR1 is SGHTA and CDR2 is FQGNSA in the germline V gene. This clonotype came up a few times. TCRdb re-called the 5' RACE reads through MiXCR, storing one row per CDR3 protein. The repertoire consists of fewer than 400,000 distinct CDR3 sequences, with approximately 11% occurring once and the leading ten covering around 3.2%. The sequence was collected from a man aged 18-30 years who received the YFV17D yellow fever vaccine. The specimen was CD4+ T cells sorted from PBMCs, collected 45 days after the yellow fever booster vaccination. The rearrangement uses TRBV7-2 and TRBJ2-3; TRBD2 might be the D (6 bases). The DNA of the CDR3 is TGTGCCAGCAGACGGGGGACTAGCACAGATACGCAGTATTTT. Encoded protein: CASRRGTSTDTQYF.